One and the same sample provided the 26 T cell receptor beta chains below, sequenced in a study of blood T cell repertoires in COVID-19. The data were produced by immunoSEQ multiplex PCR, yet TCRdb's version contains in-frame clones alone and is incomplete. The sample has 100,000 to 150,000 clones, 70% to 90% seen once. The sample taken for sequencing was peripheral blood. These receptors originate from a woman aged 80 or older with acute or convalescent COVID-19.

CDR3 sequence (DNA): TGTGCCAGCACAGTTGGTAATTCACCCCTCCACTTT. It codes for CASTVGNSPLHF. The rearrangement joins TRBV27 to TRBJ1-6; no reliable D call. V lost 7 bases and J 6 bases, leaving 7 bases between the germline ends. CDR1 and CDR2 (germline): MNHEY, SMNVEV (reference sequence). This CDR3 region has 12 residues.

V and J are TRBV4-2 and TRBJ1-2, with D unclear. V lost 1 base and J lost 1, with 7 bases in between. Germline CDR1 reads LGHNA; CDR2 reads YNFKEQ. The CDR3 has 14 amino acids. CDR3 bases: TGTGCCAGCAGCCAAGCTCAGGTTAACTATGGCTACACCTTC. Encoded protein: CASSQAQVNYGYTF.

This clone has more than one count but fewer than ten. This rearrangement joins TRBV15 to TRBJ2-3, with TRBD2 matching over 12 bases. Trimming took 1 base from V and 2 from J; bases not matched to a gene: 1. CDR1 LNHNV and CDR2 YYDKDF come from the germline V gene (reference sequence). This CDR3 has 16 residues. The CDR3 DNA is TGTGCCACCAGCAGAGGACTAGCGGGGGCCACAGATACGCAGTATTTT. Its translation: CATSRGLAGATDTQYF.

The chain employs TRBV9 and TRBJ2-6; the match to TRBD2 covers 9 bases. In germline, CDR1 is SGDLS, CDR2 YYNGEE. The CDR3 runs 18 residues. V was clipped by 3 bases and J by 4 bases; unmatched bases: 11. The CDR3 DNA reads TGTGCCAGCAGCGCCTTAGCGGGGGAAACGGGCGGGGCCAACGTCCTGACTTTC. Its protein product is CASSALAGETGGANVLTF.

The chain links TRBV6-2 or TRBV6-3 to TRBJ1-5; D ambiguous. Trimming removed 2 bases from V and 0 bases from J, with 11 bases in between. This CDR3 has 16 amino acids. Per the germline V gene, CDR1 is MNHEY and CDR2 is SVGEGT. CDR3 loop: CASSYGTGYSNQPQHF. The CDR3 coding sequence is TGTGCCAGCAGTTACGGAACGGGATATAGCAATCAGCCCCAGCATTTT.

The chain joins TRBV5-8 to TRBJ2-7; D may be TRBD2 (6 bases). This CDR3 contains 19 residues. V lost 4 bases and J lost 0, with 26 bases in between. CDR1 is SGHTS and CDR2 is YDEGEE in the germline V gene. DNA for the CDR3: TGTGCCAGCAGCGCCCTGGGGGGATGGGGCACAACCAGCTCCTACGAGCAGTACTTC. The encoded protein is CASSALGGWGTTSSYEQYF.

The chain joins TRBV6-2 or TRBV6-3 to TRBJ2-7; D perhaps matches TRBD1 (6 bases). This CDR3 contains 14 residues. CDR1 and CDR2 (germline): MNHEY, SVGEGT. V gave up 4 bases and J gave up 5 bases, with 15 bases separating them. The CDR3 sequence is CASSSGQGRHEQYF. The CDR3 nucleotides are TGTGCCAGCAGTTCCGGGCAGGGGCGTCACGAGCAGTACTTC.

The V and J genes are TRBV19 and TRBJ2-5, with 12 bases lining up with TRBD2. This CDR3 is 14 amino acids long. Germline CDR1 LNHDA, CDR2 SQIVND (reference sequence). CDR3 region: CAVGLAGHQETQYF. CDR3 nucleotide sequence: TGTGCGGTTGGACTAGCGGGACACCAAGAGACCCAGTACTTC.

The chain joins TRBV6-1 to TRBJ1-3, with D uncertain. This CDR3 contains 16 residues. Germline lookup yields CDR1 MNHNS and CDR2 SASEGT. Between the trimmed V and J ends, which lost 2 bases and 0 bases, there was a span of 11 bases. This chain's CDR3 is CASSEQQSYSGNTIYF. CDR3 in DNA: TGTGCCAGCAGTGAACAACAGTCCTACTCTGGAAACACCATATATTTT.

This rearrangement joins TRBV19 to TRBJ1-4; possible D gene TRBD1, 6 bases. V lost 5 bases to trimming and J lost 6 bases, with 13 bases between them. This CDR3 has 14 residues. Germline-derived CDR1 and CDR2 are LNHDA and SQIVND (reference sequence). CDR3 DNA sequence: TGTGCCAGTAGTTGGACAGCACCCGATGAAAAACTGTTTTTT. Amino acid sequence: CASSWTAPDEKLFF. Supplemented by reference TRBV19 and TRBJ1-4, the full variable domain reads DGGITQSPKYLFRKEGQNVTLSCEQNLNHDAMYWYRQDPGQGLRLIYYSQIVNDFQKGDIAEGYSVSREKKESFPLTVTSAQKNPTAFYLCASSWTAPDEKLFFGSGTQLSVL.

This rearrangement joins TRBV5-1 to TRBJ1-1, with 7 nucleotides matching TRBD1. CDR1 is SGHRS, CDR2 YFSETQ, per germline. The ends lost 7 bases at V and 4 bases at J; junction bases unmatched: 10. The CDR3 has 14 amino acids. This CDR3 reads CASSTGEGFTEAFF. In nucleotides, the CDR3 is TGCGCCAGCTCTACAGGGGAAGGGTTCACTGAAGCTTTCTTT.

The rearrangement links TRBV11-2 to TRBJ2-7; 7 bases are shared with TRBD1. The CDR3 has 15 amino acids. Germline trimming cut 4 bases from V and 7 bases from J; bases unmatched to any gene: 13. The germline gives CDR1 SGHAT, CDR2 FQNNGV. CDR3 bases: TGTGCCAGCAGCTCATCTTCCGGGACAGTCTATGAGCAGTACTTC. It encodes CASSSSSGTVYEQYF. Complete variable domain (other parts from reference TRBV11-2 and TRBJ2-7): EAGVAQSPRYKIIEKRQSVAFWCNPISGHATLYWYQQILGQGPKLLIQFQNNGVVDDSQLPKDRFSAERLKGVDSTLKIQPAKLEDSAVYLCASSSSSGTVYEQYFGPGTRLTVT.

J is TRBJ1-5 and V is TRBV19; 8 bases map to TRBD1. Trimming at V came to 0 bases and at J to 1 base, leaving 5 bases not matched to a gene. The germline V gene encodes CDR1 LNHDA and CDR2 SQIVND (reference sequence). The CDR3 covers 17 residues. The CDR3 loop reads CASSIEGGQVSNQPQHF. In DNA, the CDR3 is TGTGCCAGTAGTATAGAAGGGGGACAGGTGAGCAATCAGCCCCAGCATTTT.

The V gene is TRBV27, the J gene TRBJ2-7, with D possibly being TRBD2 (5 bases). Trimming took off 8 bases at V and 3 bases at J, with 8 bases between the two ends. Germline CDR1 reads MNHEY; CDR2 reads SMNVEV (reference sequence). The CDR3 is made up of 11 amino acids. This chain's CDR3 is CASATNYEQYF. For the CDR3, the DNA is TGTGCCAGCGCGACTAACTACGAGCAGTACTTC.

This chain uses TRBV7-3 with TRBJ2-1, with D possibly TRBD2 on 6 matching bases. Trimming left V 1 base short and J 0 bases short, with 10 bases between. The CDR3 length is 16 residues. Germline V gene sequence: CDR1 SGHTA, CDR2 FQGTGA. In nucleotides, the CDR3 is TGTGCCAGCAGCTTAATAGGCGGGGCCTCCTACAATGAGCAGTTCTTC. It is translated as CASSLIGGASYNEQFF. Based on the CDR3 plus reference TRBV7-3 and TRBJ2-1, the full variable domain is GAGVSQTPSNKVTEKGKYVELRCDPISGHTALYWYRQSLGQGPEFLIYFQGTGAADDSGLPNDRFFAVRPEGSVSTLKIQRTERGDSAVYLCASSLIGGASYNEQFFGPGTRLTVL.

The V gene is TRBV5-4, the J gene TRBJ2-5; D is unresolved. V dropped 3 bases and J dropped 0 bases, with 6 bases sitting between them. This CDR3 contains 13 residues. CDR1 SGHNT and CDR2 YYREEE come from the germline V gene (reference sequence). CDR3 in amino acids: CASSSPDQETQYF. The DNA for the CDR3 is TGTGCCAGCAGCTCCCCGGACCAAGAGACCCAGTACTTC.

The chain's CDR3 is CASSLLPGGTPDTQYF. In DNA form, the CDR3 reads TGTGCCAGCAGCCTACTGCCGGGGGGTACGCCAGATACGCAGTATTTT. The rearrangement links TRBV9 to TRBJ2-3; 7 bases fit TRBD2. The CDR3 covers 16 residues. Germline lookup yields CDR1 SGDLS and CDR2 YYNGEE. J gave up 4 bases and V 4 bases, and 12 bases lay outside the gene matches.

The chain combines TRBV9 with TRBJ1-2; 10 positions agree with TRBD1. This CDR3 has 14 amino acids. The germline V gene has CDR1 SGDLS and CDR2 YYNGEE. Trimming took 3 bases from V and 8 from J; bases not matched to a gene: 7. CDR3 bases: TGTGCCAGCAGCGCGGGACAGGGGCCCGGGGGCTACACCTTC. Protein: CASSAGQGPGGYTF.

The J gene is TRBJ2-1, the V gene TRBV6-2 or TRBV6-3; possibly TRBD2 for D (6 bases). Germline assignment: CDR1 MNHEY and CDR2 SVGEGT. Trimming pared 6 bases from V and 8 bases from J, leaving 20 bases between. CDR3 length: 15 amino acids. CDR3: CASSQGLKGYDEQFF. The DNA of the CDR3 is TGTGCCAGCAGCCAAGGACTAAAAGGGTACGATGAGCAGTTCTTC.

The chain's CDR3 is CASSIGGLPPYNEQFF. The DNA of the CDR3 is TGTGCCAGTAGTATAGGCGGTTTACCGCCTTACAATGAGCAGTTCTTC. V is TRBV19 and J is TRBJ2-1; D gene uncertain. V was clipped by 1 base and J by 4 bases, with 14 bases between them. Germline values: CDR1 LNHDA, CDR2 SQIVND (reference sequence). The CDR3 length is 16 residues.

This clone has a handful of counts. A junction end diverges from the germline sequence, so it may reflect a read error. This chain uses TRBV6-2 or TRBV6-3 with TRBJ2-7; 8 bases are shared with TRBD2. The CDR3 has 16 residues. Germline CDR1 is MNHEY and CDR2 is SVGEGT. In nucleotides, the CDR3 is TGTGCCACCAGTCGGTTGGGGAAGCGGGGGAACTACGAGCAGTACTTC. Encoded protein: CATSRLGKRGNYEQYF.

The gene calls are TRBV20-1 and TRBJ2-1, with D possibly being TRBD1 (5 bases). Trimming removed 3 bases from V and 5 bases from J, with 20 bases in between. The germline CDR1 and CDR2 sequences are DFQATT and SNEGSKA (reference sequence). The CDR3 length is 16 residues. CDR3 in DNA: TGCAGTGCTAGTGGGGCTCTCCCCTTTTATAACAATGAGCAGTTCTTC. As protein: CSASGALPFYNNEQFF.

This rearrangement joins TRBV10-3 to TRBJ2-3, with 9 nucleotides matching TRBD2. V gave up 10 bases and J gave up 6 bases; unmatched junction bases: 17. The germline gives CDR1 ENHRY, CDR2 SYGVKD. The CDR3 runs to 16 residues. The CDR3 reads CATTPERGGAGDTQYF. In DNA form, the CDR3 reads TGTGCCACCACCCCGGAACGCGGGGGGGCCGGGGATACGCAGTATTTT.

V gene TRBV11-3 combines with J gene TRBJ1-1, with D tentatively TRBD1 (6 bases). The CDR3 runs to 14 residues. V lost 2 bases, J lost 3 bases, and 10 bases lay in between. Germline CDR1 and CDR2: SGHNT and YENEEA. Written as DNA, the CDR3 is TGTGCCAGCAGCTTAAACGGGGGGCACACTGAAGCTTTCTTT. This encodes CASSLNGGHTEAFF.

This chain uses TRBV5-4 with TRBJ2-5; 9 positions match TRBD2. With V trimmed by 3 bases and J by 3 bases, 12 bases remained unmatched. The germline CDR1 and CDR2 sequences are SGHNT and YYREEE (reference sequence). There are 17 residues in the CDR3. The CDR3 sequence: CASSSGGGLAGKETQYF. CDR3 nucleotides: TGTGCCAGCAGCTCCGGAGGTGGGCTAGCGGGAAAAGAGACCCAGTACTTC.

V gene TRBV5-1 combines with J gene TRBJ2-5; D is perhaps TRBD2 (5 bases). The CDR3 consists of 17 residues. Trimming took 1 base from V and 2 from J, leaving 18 bases between them. Germline V CDR1 and CDR2: SGHRS, YFSETQ. Here the CDR3 reads CASSLFTGSKGQETQYF. The CDR3 nucleotides read TGCGCCAGCAGCTTGTTTACGGGATCCAAGGGACAAGAGACCCAGTACTTC.